This T cell receptor (beta chain) originates from a study of blood T cell repertoires in COVID-19. With 10 bases clipped from V and 2 bases from J, the junction kept 13 bases outside the gene matches. The CDR3 contains 15 residues. Germline V gene sequence: CDR1 SGDLS, CDR2 YYNGEE. Using immunoSEQ multiplex PCR, the repertoire was profiled, and TCRdb retains in-frame clones only, with some absent. In the table there are 110,000 to 150,000 clones, 80% of which are singletons. The clonotype originates from an older man who had recovered from COVID-19. Specimen: peripheral blood. The chain uses TRBV9 and TRBJ2-3; 7 bases line up with TRBD2. The CDR3: CASSAGEGYTDTQYF. CDR3 nucleotides: TGTGCCTCTTCGGCGGGGGAGGGGTACACAGATACGCAGTATTTT.